Shown below are 25 T cell receptor beta chains from a single sample sequenced in a study of control samples from healthy donors and cancer patients. Method: immunoSEQ multiplex PCR; TCRdb's copy keeps in-frame clones and lacks some. The table has about 15,000 clones, roughly nine tenths seen once; the top ten hold about 33%. Specimen: PBMCs. Receptor source: a man between 60 and 75 years old with head and neck cancer.

This sequence joins TRBV4-1 and TRBJ1-4; D remains ambiguous. Trimming left V 3 bases short and J 13 bases short, with 24 bases between. The CDR3 covers 16 residues. Germline assignment: CDR1 MGHRA and CDR2 YSYEKL. CDR3 amino acids: CASSQNAGQLLEGLFF. The CDR3 nucleotides are TGCGCCAGCAGCCAGAACGCAGGCCAACTCCTGGAGGGACTGTTTTTT.

The chain uses TRBV6-5 and TRBJ1-4, with D possibly being TRBD1 (5 bases). This CDR3 contains 15 residues. CDR1 MNHEY and CDR2 SVGAGI come from the germline V gene. V was trimmed by 7 bases and J by 8 bases, leaving 20 bases between them. CDR3 nucleotide sequence: TGTGCCAGCAAACCCCCCGGTACAGGAAACGAAAAACTGTTTTTT. Its protein is CASKPPGTGNEKLFF.

V gene TRBV6-5 combines with J gene TRBJ1-2, with D perhaps matching TRBD1 (6 bases). CDR1 and CDR2 from the germline V gene are MNHEY and SVGAGI. With 2 bases removed from V and 4 bases from J, the gap between germline ends came to 11 bases. There are 14 residues in the CDR3. CDR3: CASSYKGQLYGYTF. The CDR3 DNA reads as TGTGCCAGCAGTTACAAAGGACAGCTCTATGGCTACACCTTC.

This clone was counted once. The chain employs TRBV29-1 and TRBJ2-7; D gene unclear. Trimming stripped 4 bases from V and 0 bases from J, with 7 bases between. The CDR3 loop spans 12 amino acids. The germline gives CDR1 SQVTM, CDR2 ANQGSEA. CDR3 in amino acids: CSVVGSSYEQYF. CDR3 DNA: TGCAGCGTTGTCGGGTCCTCCTACGAGCAGTACTTC.

This clone was seen just once. The CDR3, as DNA: TGTGCCAGCAGCGACGGGACAGGGTGGTCACCCCTCCACTTT. Encoded protein: CASSDGTGWSPLHF. The chain couples TRBV9 to TRBJ1-6, with TRBD1 identical over 9 bases. CDR3 length: 14 amino acids. V dropped 3 bases and J dropped 10; count of bases not matched to a gene: 5. Looked up from germline, CDR1 is SGDLS and CDR2 is YYNGEE.

The chain has TRBV25-1 and TRBJ2-7; the D is unclear. Deletions cut 6 bases from V and 3 bases from J, with 6 bases between. Germline V gene data show CDR1 as MGHDK and CDR2 as SYGVNS. This CDR3 spans 11 amino acids. This CDR3 is CASRSYYEQYF. In DNA form, the CDR3 reads TGTGCCAGCAGGAGTTACTACGAGCAGTACTTC.

The sample holds one count of this clone. J is TRBJ2-2 and V is TRBV5-4; 9 bases agree with TRBD1. Trimming took 3 bases from V and 7 from J; bases not matched to a gene: 10. Germline V CDR1 and CDR2: SGHNT, YYREEE (reference sequence). This CDR3 is built from 16 residues. The CDR3 DNA reads as TGTGCCAGCAGCTCAAGGGGGACAGGGTCGGACGGGGAGCTGTTTTTT. Amino acids: CASSSRGTGSDGELFF.

The chain carries TRBV5-1 and TRBJ1-5; D remains ambiguous. The CDR3 covers 13 residues. Deletions cut 2 bases from V and 1 base from J, with 4 bases between. Looked up from germline, CDR1 is SGHRS and CDR2 is YFSETQ. The CDR3 DNA follows: TGCGCCAGCAGCTTTAGGAGCAATCAGCCCCAGCATTTT. Residues: CASSFRSNQPQHF.

The chain combines TRBV4-1 with TRBJ2-1; 12 bases fit TRBD1. The CDR3 runs to 14 residues. Unmatched junction bases numbered 2, after V lost 3 bases and J lost 8 bases. Germline-derived CDR1 and CDR2 are MGHRA and YSYEKL. The CDR3 reads CASSHGTGGYEQFF. CDR3 DNA: TGCGCCAGCAGCCATGGGACAGGGGGCTATGAGCAGTTCTTC.

This chain links TRBV5-1 with TRBJ2-7; D remains ambiguous. The V and J ends lost 3 bases and 4 bases respectively, with 8 bases between them. CDR3 length equals 12 residues. Per germline, CDR1 SGHRS and CDR2 YFSETQ. CDR3 region: CASSSRKYEQYF. The DNA for the CDR3 is TGCGCCAGCAGCTCACGAAAGTACGAGCAGTACTTC.

This clone was seen a handful of times. The V call is TRBV19, the J call TRBJ1-2; D ambiguous. The CDR3 length is 12 residues. Looked up from germline, CDR1 is LNHDA and CDR2 is SQIVND (reference sequence). V was clipped by 6 bases and J by 1 base, with 6 bases between them. The CDR3 DNA reads as TGTGCCAGTAGAAGGGTTAACTATGGCTACACCTTC. It codes for CASRRVNYGYTF.

This clone was observed once. The chain uses TRBV10-3 and TRBJ2-7, with 9 bases fitting TRBD1. CDR3 length: 14 amino acids. The J segment lost 3 bases and the V segment lost 2 bases, leaving 2 bases of the junction unmatched. Per the germline V gene, CDR1 is ENHRY and CDR2 is SYGVKD. The CDR3 is CAISEGDRVYEQYF. As DNA, the CDR3 is TGTGCCATCAGTGAGGGGGACAGGGTCTACGAGCAGTACTTC.

V usage is TRBV16 and J usage is TRBJ2-1, with D uncertain. The germline V gene encodes CDR1 KGHSY and CDR2 FQNENV. Trimming removed 0 bases at V and 5 bases at J, with 5 bases between. CDR3 size: 13 residues. The CDR3 is CASSQSLDNEQFF. DNA of the CDR3: TGTGCCAGCAGCCAATCTTTGGACAATGAGCAGTTCTTC.

About this clone itself: A much larger clone lies a single base off, so this may be a read error. Other DNA sequences within the sample encode an identical CDR3. The gene calls are TRBV4-1 and TRBJ1-2; 8 positions match TRBD1. The germline V gene has CDR1 MGHRA and CDR2 YSYEKL. CDR3 length equals 18 residues. The CDR3 sequence is CASSQDRAIGQGNYGYTF. CDR3 sequence (DNA): TGCGCCAGTAGCCAAGATCGGGCTATTGGACAGGGAAACTATGGCTACACCTTC.

V gene TRBV7-9 combines with J gene TRBJ1-3; D is unclear. In germline, CDR1 is SEHNR, CDR2 FQNEAQ (reference sequence). Trimming cost V 1 base and J 0 bases, with 10 bases left between them. This CDR3 has 16 amino acids. The DNA for the CDR3 is TGTGCCAGCAGCTTAGGACCCGTTTTCTCTGGAAACACCATATATTTT. Translated, it gives CASSLGPVFSGNTIYF. Using reference TRBV7-9 and TRBJ1-3 for the parts outside the CDR3, the full variable domain is DTGVSQNPRHKITKRGQNVTFRCDPISEHNRLYWYRQTLGQGPEFLTYFQNEAQLEKSRLLSDRFSAERPKGSFSTLEIQRTEQGDSAMYLCASSLGPVFSGNTIYFGEGSWLTVV.

In its sample, this clone was seen once. The J gene is TRBJ1-5, the V gene TRBV6-5; tentatively, D is TRBD1 (6 bases). With 5 bases removed from V and 3 bases from J, the gap between germline ends came to 11 bases. The CDR3 spans 14 residues. CDR1 is MNHEY and CDR2 is SVGAGI in the germline V gene. CDR3 protein: CASSRTGYNQPQHF. DNA for the CDR3: TGTGCCAGCAGTCGAACAGGGTACAATCAGCCCCAGCATTTT.

The chain couples TRBV2 to TRBJ2-1, with TRBD2 identical over 8 bases. V shed 7 bases, J shed 10 bases, and the junction held 15 bases outside the gene matches. Germline values: CDR1 SNHLY, CDR2 FYNNEI. CDR3 size: 15 residues. CDR3 region: CASNSGLAGLGEQFF. The CDR3 bases are TGTGCCAGCAACAGTGGACTAGCCGGGCTAGGGGAGCAGTTCTTC.

The chain links TRBV6-5 to TRBJ2-4; tentatively, D is TRBD1 or TRBD2 (5 bases each). Per germline, CDR1 MNHEY and CDR2 SVGAGI. Trimming took off 6 bases at V and 2 bases at J, with 14 bases between the two ends. The CDR3 contains 15 residues. The CDR3: CASSRDPLTKNIQYF. In DNA, the CDR3 is TGTGCCAGCAGCAGGGACCCCTTGACCAAAAACATTCAGTACTTC.

The chain couples TRBV2 to TRBJ2-7, with a possible D match to TRBD1 (6 bases). In germline, CDR1 is SNHLY, CDR2 FYNNEI. V was trimmed by 6 bases and J by 4 bases, leaving 16 bases between them. This CDR3 region has 14 residues. The CDR3 is CASRSGTQIYEQYF. The CDR3 DNA reads TGTGCCAGCAGATCCGGGACACAAATATACGAGCAGTACTTC.

This chain uses TRBV9 with TRBJ2-1; 9 bases map to TRBD1. V trimming: 4 bases; J trimming: 4 bases; junction bases outside the gene matches: 6. This CDR3 has 15 residues. Germline V gene data show CDR1 as SGDLS and CDR2 as YYNGEE. DNA of the CDR3: TGTGCCAGCAGCACACAGGGGGCGTCGTACAATGAGCAGTTCTTC. Encoded protein: CASSTQGASYNEQFF.

This chain connects TRBV12-5 to TRBJ1-1; D might be TRBD1 (5 bases). V lost 5 bases and J 1 base, leaving 17 bases between the germline ends. There are 16 residues in the CDR3. Looked up from germline, CDR1 is LGHNT and CDR2 is FRNRAP. The CDR3 is CASGTQGRWANTEAFF. CDR3 nucleotides: TGTGCTAGTGGTACTCAGGGAAGATGGGCGAACACTGAAGCTTTCTTT.

In its sample, this clone was seen once. The V and J genes are TRBV19 and TRBJ1-6, with D maybe TRBD1 (5 bases). The CDR3 is made up of 14 amino acids. Per the germline V gene, CDR1 is LNHDA and CDR2 is SQIVND (reference sequence). The V gene lost 3 bases and the J gene lost 7 bases, with 10 bases spanning the gap. The chain's CDR3 is CASSIQGGNSPLHF. The CDR3 nucleotides are TGTGCCAGTAGTATCCAGGGAGGGAATTCACCCCTCCACTTT.

J is TRBJ1-2 and V is TRBV11-2; 8 nucleotides agree with TRBD1. The germline gives CDR1 SGHAT, CDR2 FQNNGV. With 1 base clipped from V and 6 bases from J, the junction kept 4 bases outside the gene matches. The CDR3 is 14 residues long. Here the CDR3 DNA reads TGTGCCAGCAGCTTAGGGGTGGACAGGGATGGCTACACCTTC. This translates into CASSLGVDRDGYTF. The whole variable domain, remainder taken from reference TRBV11-2 and TRBJ1-2, is EAGVAQSPRYKIIEKRQSVAFWCNPISGHATLYWYQQILGQGPKLLIQFQNNGVVDDSQLPKDRFSAERLKGVDSTLKIQPAKLEDSAVYLCASSLGVDRDGYTFGSGTRLTVV.

This chain links TRBV3-1 (or the pseudogene TRBV3-2) with TRBJ2-5; perhaps D is TRBD1 or TRBD2 (5 bases each). Germline V CDR1 and CDR2: LGHDT, YNNKEL (reference sequence). The V end lost 4 bases, the J end lost 5 bases, and 8 bases lay between the germline ends. This CDR3 is 12 amino acids long. CDR3 sequence: CASSPWGETQYF. The CDR3 DNA follows: TGTGCCAGCAGCCCCTGGGGGGAGACCCAGTACTTC.

V is TRBV10-3 and J is TRBJ1-5; D not resolved. The germline V gene has CDR1 ENHRY and CDR2 SYGVKD. The CDR3 is 14 amino acids. The V gene lost 2 bases and the J gene lost 2 bases, with 7 bases spanning the gap. Written as DNA, the CDR3 is TGTGCCATCAGTGAGGGCCAGGGCAATCAGCCCCAGCATTTT. This codes for CAISEGQGNQPQHF.